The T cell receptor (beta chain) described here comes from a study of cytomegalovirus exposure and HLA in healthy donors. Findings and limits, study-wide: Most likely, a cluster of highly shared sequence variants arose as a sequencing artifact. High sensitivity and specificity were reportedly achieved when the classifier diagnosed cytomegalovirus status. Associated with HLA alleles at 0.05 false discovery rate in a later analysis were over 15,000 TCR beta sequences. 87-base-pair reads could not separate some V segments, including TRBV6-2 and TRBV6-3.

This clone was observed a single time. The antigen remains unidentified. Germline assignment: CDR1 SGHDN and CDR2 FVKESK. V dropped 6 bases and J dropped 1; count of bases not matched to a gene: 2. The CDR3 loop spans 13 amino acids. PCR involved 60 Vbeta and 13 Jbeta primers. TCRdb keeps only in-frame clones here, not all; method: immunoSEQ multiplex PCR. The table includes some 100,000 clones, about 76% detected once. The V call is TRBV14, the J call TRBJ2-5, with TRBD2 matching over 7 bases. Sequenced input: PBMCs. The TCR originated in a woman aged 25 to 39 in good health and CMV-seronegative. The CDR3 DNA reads TGTGCCAGCAGTCGGGGGGTCCAAGAGACCCAGTACTTC. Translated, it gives CASSRGVQETQYF.